The clone carrying this T cell receptor (beta chain) was detected once. Antigen: not known. Presence of unique molecular identifiers characterized the TCR beta cDNA libraries. There were roughly 0.95 to 11 million T cells, and approximately 500,000 cDNA molecules came from them. TCRdb reprocessed the PCR reads via MiXCR and lists one record per CDR3 protein. The sample holds 750,000 to 900,000 distinct CDR3 sequences, 46% seen once. These data are taken from a study of post-analysis software for immune sequencing data. Study summary: Courses of disease covered relapsing-remitting, secondary progressive and progressive-relapsing multiple sclerosis. Findings and limits, study-wide: By F measure, strong co-clustering occurred among samples prepared in the same batch. Compared with controls, patients had more of 4 to 6 TRBV segments, including TRBV5-6, TRBV5-1 and TRBV20-1. Compared with controls, patients showed significantly lower normalized Chao1 diversity.

With 5 bases clipped from V and 2 bases from J, the junction kept 8 bases outside the gene matches. This CDR3 contains 15 residues. CDR1 is SEHNR, CDR2 FQNEAQ, per germline (reference sequence). The sequence came from a girl aged 10 to 17 with multiple sclerosis. Sequencing was done on a sample of blood. The chain joins TRBV7-9 to TRBJ2-5, with 7 positions matching TRBD1. As DNA, the CDR3 is TGTGCCAGCAGCCCCTGGGACAGTTCTCAAGAGACCCAGTACTTC. It encodes CASSPWDSSQETQYF.